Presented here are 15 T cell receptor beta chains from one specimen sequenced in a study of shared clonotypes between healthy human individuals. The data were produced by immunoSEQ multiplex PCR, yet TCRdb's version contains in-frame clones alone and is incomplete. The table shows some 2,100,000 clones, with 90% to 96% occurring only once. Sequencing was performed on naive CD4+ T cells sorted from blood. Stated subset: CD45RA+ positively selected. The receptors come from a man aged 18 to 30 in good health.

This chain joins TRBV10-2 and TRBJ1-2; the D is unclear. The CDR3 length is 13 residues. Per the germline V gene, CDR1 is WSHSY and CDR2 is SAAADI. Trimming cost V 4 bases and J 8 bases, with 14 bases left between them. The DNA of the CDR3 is TGCGCCAGCAGTGCAGGCCTTATGGGCGGCTACACCTTC. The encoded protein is CASSAGLMGGYTF.

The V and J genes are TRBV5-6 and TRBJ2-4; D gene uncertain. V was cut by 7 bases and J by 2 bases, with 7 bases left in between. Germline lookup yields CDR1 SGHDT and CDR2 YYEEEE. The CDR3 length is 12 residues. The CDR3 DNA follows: TGTGCCAGCTCCGGGCCCAAAAACATTCAGTACTTC. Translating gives CASSGPKNIQYF. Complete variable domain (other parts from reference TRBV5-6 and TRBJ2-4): DAGVTQSPTHLIKTRGQQVTLRCSPKSGHDTVSWYQQALGQGPQFIFQYYEEEERQRGNFPDRFSGHQFPNYSSELNVNALLLGDSALYLCASSGPKNIQYFGAGTRLSVL.

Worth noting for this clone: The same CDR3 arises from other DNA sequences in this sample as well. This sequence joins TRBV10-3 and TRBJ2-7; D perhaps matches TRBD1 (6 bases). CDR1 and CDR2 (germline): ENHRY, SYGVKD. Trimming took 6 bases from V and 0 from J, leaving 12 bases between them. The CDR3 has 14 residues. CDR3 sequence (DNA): TGTGCCATCAGGGGACAAGGGTCCTCCTACGAGCAGTACTTC. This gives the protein CAIRGQGSSYEQYF.

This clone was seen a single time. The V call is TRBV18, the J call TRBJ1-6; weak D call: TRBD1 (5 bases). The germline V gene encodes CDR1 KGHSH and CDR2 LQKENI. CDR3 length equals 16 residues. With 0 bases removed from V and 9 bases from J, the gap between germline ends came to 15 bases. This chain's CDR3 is CASSPPSLGRGSPLHF. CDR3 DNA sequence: TGTGCCAGCTCACCACCGTCGCTGGGACGTGGTTCACCCCTCCACTTT. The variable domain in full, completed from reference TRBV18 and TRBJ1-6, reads NAGVMQNPRHLVRRRGQEARLRCSPMKGHSHVYWYRQLPEEGLKFMVYLQKENIIDESGMPKERFSAEFPKEGPSILRIQQVVRGDSAAYFCASSPPSLGRGSPLHFGNGTRLTVT.

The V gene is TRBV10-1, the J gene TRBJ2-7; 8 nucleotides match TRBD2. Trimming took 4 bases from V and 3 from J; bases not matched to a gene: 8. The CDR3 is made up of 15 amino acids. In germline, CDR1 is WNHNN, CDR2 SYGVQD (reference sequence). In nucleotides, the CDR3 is TGCGCCAGCAGTGGTTTCCGTAGCGGGGTCTACGAGCAGTACTTC. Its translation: CASSGFRSGVYEQYF.

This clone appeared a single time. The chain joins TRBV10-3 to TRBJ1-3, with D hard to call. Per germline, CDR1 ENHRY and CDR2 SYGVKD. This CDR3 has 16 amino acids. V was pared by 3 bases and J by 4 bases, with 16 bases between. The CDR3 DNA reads TGTGCCATCAGTGATCGCGCTTCTGCGCCAGGAAACACCATATATTTT. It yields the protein CAISDRASAPGNTIYF.

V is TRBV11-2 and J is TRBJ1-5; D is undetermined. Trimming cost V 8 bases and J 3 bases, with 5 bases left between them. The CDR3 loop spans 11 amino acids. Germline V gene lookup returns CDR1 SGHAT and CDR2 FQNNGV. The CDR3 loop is CASGPNQPQHF. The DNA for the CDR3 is TGTGCCAGCGGCCCCAATCAGCCCCAGCATTTT. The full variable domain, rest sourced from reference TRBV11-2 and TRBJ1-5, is EAGVAQSPRYKIIEKRQSVAFWCNPISGHATLYWYQQILGQGPKLLIQFQNNGVVDDSQLPKDRFSAERLKGVDSTLKIQPAKLEDSAVYLCASGPNQPQHFGDGTRLSIL.

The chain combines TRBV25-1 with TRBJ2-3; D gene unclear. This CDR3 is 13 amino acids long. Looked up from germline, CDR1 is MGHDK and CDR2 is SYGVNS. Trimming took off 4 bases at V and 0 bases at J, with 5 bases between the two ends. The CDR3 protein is CASSAASTDTQYF. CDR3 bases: TGTGCCAGCAGTGCCGCTAGCACAGATACGCAGTATTTT.

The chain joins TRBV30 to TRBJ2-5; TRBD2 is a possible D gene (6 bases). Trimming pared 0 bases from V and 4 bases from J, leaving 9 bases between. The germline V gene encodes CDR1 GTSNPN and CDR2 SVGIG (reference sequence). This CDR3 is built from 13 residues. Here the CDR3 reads CAWSVLARETQYF. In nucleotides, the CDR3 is TGTGCCTGGAGTGTCCTAGCGCGAGAGACCCAGTACTTC.

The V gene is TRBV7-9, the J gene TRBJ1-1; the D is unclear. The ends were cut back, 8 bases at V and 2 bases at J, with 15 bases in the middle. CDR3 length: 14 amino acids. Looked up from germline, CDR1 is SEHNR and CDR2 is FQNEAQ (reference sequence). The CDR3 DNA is TGTGCCAGCGAGGTGCGTGGAGCAAACACTGAAGCTTTCTTT. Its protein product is CASEVRGANTEAFF.

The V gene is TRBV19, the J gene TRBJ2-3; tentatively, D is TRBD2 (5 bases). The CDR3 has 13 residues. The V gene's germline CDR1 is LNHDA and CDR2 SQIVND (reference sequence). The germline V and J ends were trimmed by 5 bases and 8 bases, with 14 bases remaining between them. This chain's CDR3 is CASSPGLAPTQYF. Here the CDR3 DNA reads TGTGCCAGTAGTCCCGGACTCGCCCCTACGCAGTATTTT.

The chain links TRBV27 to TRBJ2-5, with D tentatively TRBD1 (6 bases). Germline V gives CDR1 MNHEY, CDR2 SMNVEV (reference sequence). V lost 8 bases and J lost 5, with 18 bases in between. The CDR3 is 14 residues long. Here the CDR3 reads CASCSSPRGETQYF. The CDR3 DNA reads TGTGCCAGCTGTTCATCACCCAGGGGCGAGACCCAGTACTTC.

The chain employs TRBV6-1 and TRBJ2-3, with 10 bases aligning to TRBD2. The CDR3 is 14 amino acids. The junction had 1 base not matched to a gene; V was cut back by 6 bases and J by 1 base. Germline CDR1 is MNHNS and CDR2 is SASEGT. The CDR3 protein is CASSTSGGTDTQYF. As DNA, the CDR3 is TGTGCCAGCAGCACTAGCGGGGGCACAGATACGCAGTATTTT.

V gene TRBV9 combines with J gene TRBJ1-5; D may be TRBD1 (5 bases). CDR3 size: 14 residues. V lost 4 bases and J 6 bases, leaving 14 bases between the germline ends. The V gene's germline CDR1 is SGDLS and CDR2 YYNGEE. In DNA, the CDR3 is TGTGCCAGCAGCTTAGCGGGGACGGGTCAGCCCCAGCATTTT. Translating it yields CASSLAGTGQPQHF.

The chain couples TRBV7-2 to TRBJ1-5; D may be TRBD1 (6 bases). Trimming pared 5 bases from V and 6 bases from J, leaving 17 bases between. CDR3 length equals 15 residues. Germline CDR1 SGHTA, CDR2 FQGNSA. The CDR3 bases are TGTGCCAGCAGCCCCTACCGGGGGGCGAGTCAGCCCCAGCATTTT. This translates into CASSPYRGASQPQHF.